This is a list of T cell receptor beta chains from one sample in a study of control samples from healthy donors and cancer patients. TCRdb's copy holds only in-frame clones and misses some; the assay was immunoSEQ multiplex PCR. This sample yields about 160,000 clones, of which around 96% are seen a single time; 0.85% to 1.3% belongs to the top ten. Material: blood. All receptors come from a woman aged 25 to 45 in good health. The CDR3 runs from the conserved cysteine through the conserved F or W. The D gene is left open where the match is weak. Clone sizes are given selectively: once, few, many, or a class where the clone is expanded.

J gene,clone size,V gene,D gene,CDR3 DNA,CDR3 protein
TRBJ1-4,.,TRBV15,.,TGTGCCACCAGCAGAGAGGGAGCCAGTGATGAAAAACTGTTTTTT,CATSREGASDEKLFF
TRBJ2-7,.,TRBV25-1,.,TGTGCCAGCAGTGAATTCGGGGGCGGAGGGAACCCCTACGAGCAGTACTTC,CASSEFGGGGNPYEQYF
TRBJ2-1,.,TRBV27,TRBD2,TGTGCCAGCAGGATTGGGACTAGCGCCTACAATGAGCAGTTCTTC,CASRIGTSAYNEQFF
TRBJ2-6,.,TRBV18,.,TGTGCCAGCTCACTTTTACAGGGTTTTGGCTCTGGGGCCAACGTCCTGACTTTC,CASSLLQGFGSGANVLTF
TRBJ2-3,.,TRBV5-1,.,TGCGCCAGCAGCTTTTTGGCAGGGGAGGGGACAGATACGCAGTATTTT,CASSFLAGEGTDTQYF
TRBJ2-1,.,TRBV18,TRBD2,TGTGCCAGCTCACCTCTAGCGGGACGGACGGACAATGAGCAGTTCTTC,CASSPLAGRTDNEQFF
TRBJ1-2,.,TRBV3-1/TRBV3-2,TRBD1,TGTGCCAGCAGCCAAGTTAGGGTGAGGGAGCGAATCGACAGGGGGCCTTGGTATGGCTACACCTTC,CASSQVRVRERIDRGPWYGYTF
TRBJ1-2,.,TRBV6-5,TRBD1,TGTGCCAGCAGGCACTTTCAGGGGGCCCCCTCAGGCTACACCTTC,CASRHFQGAPSGYTF
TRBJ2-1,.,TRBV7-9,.,TGTGCCAGCAGCTTAGGATTTGGTCGGGGGCAGGGTGAGAATGAGCAGTTCTTC,CASSLGFGRGQGENEQFF
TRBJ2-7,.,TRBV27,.,TGTGCCAGCAGCCCTACAAGGTTGAGTTCCTACGAGCAGTACTTC,CASSPTRLSSYEQYF
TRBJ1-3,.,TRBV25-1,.,TGTGCCAGCACCACAACCCCCGGGGGGCCTGGAAACACCATATATTTT,CASTTTPGGPGNTIYF
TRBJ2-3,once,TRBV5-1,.,TGCGCCAGCAGCTTGGACAGCACAAGCACAGATACGCAGTATTTT,CASSLDSTSTDTQYF
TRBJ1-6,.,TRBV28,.,TGTGCCAGCAGTTTATCCCTCGGATTGGGCTCCTATAATTCACCCCTCCACTTT,CASSLSLGLGSYNSPLHF
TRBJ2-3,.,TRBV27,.,TGTGCCAGCACAAACCTCCAGGGATTCACAGATACGCAGTATTTT,CASTNLQGFTDTQYF
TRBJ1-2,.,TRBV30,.,TGTGCCTGGAGTTACGGGGAGGGCGGCTATGGCTACACCTTC,CAWSYGEGGYGYTF
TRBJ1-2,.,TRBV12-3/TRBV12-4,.,TGTGCCAGCAGTTTTGCCTATGGCTACACCTTC,CASSFAYGYTF
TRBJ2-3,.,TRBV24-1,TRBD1,TGTGCCACCACCGACAGGGTGACAGATACGCAGTATTTT,CATTDRVTDTQYF
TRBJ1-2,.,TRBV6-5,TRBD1,TGTGCCAGCAGTTCCGGGACAGGGAGATCTAACTATGGCTACACCTTC,CASSSGTGRSNYGYTF
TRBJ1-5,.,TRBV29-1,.,TGCAGCTGTTCCCCCGGGGTTAGTCAGCCCCAGCATTTT,CSCSPGVSQPQHF
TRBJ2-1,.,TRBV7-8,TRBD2,TGTGCCAGCAGCCAATCCGGGGGGGCGGTCAACCATGAGCAGTTCTTC,CASSQSGGAVNHEQFF
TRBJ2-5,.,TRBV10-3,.,TGTGCCATCAGTAAGCCGAGTCAAGAGACCCAGTACTTC,CAISKPSQETQYF